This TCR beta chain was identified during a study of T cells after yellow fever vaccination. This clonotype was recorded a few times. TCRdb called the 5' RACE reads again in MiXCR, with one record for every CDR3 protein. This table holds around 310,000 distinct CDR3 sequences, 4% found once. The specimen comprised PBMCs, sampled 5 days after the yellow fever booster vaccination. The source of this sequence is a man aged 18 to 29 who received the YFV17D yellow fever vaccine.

Here the CDR3 reads CARGAEKLFF. CDR3 bases: TGTGCCAGGGGCGCCGAAAAACTGTTTTTT. V is TRBV4-2 and J is TRBJ1-4; D gene unclear. The CDR3 has 10 amino acids. Germline V gene lookup returns CDR1 LGHNA and CDR2 YNFKEQ. V was cut by 9 bases and J by 8 bases, with 7 bases left in between.